This T cell receptor beta chain was sequenced for a study of CD8 T cells in Susac syndrome. V shed 0 bases, J shed 4 bases, and the junction held 7 bases outside the gene matches. The germline gives CDR1 GTSNPN, CDR2 SVGIG (reference sequence). The length of the CDR3 is 15 residues. Random hexamers were used to reverse transcribe 0.5 to 1 ug of RNA. TCR beta CDR3 was amplified by immunoSEQ multiplex PCR. This amplification extended across 54 Vbeta and 13 Jbeta segments. TCRdb recomputed calls from the immunoSEQ multiplex PCR reads with MiXCR, one row per CDR3 protein. The profile shows some 120,000 distinct CDR3 sequences, about 95% of them singletons.

The sample taken for sequencing was CD8+ T cells from PBMCs. The chain couples TRBV30 to TRBJ2-7; 9 nucleotides agree with TRBD1. The origin of this receptor is a human donor with Susac syndrome. The CDR3 reads CAWSVSPGQGYEQYF. The DNA of the CDR3 is TGTGCCTGGAGTGTTTCCCCGGGACAGGGTTACGAGCAGTACTTC.